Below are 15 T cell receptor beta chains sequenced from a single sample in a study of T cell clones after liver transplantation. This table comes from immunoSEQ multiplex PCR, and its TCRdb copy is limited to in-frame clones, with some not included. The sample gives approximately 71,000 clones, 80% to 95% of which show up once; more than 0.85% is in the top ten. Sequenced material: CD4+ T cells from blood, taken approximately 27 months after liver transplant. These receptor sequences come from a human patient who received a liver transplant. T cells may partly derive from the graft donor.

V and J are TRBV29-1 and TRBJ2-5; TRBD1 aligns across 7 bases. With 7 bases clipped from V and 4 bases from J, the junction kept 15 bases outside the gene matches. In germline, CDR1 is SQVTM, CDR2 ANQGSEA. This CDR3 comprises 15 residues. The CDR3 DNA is TGCAGCGGCGCGGAGGAGGCAGGGGGTGGAGAGACCCAGTACTTC. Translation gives CSGAEEAGGGETQYF.

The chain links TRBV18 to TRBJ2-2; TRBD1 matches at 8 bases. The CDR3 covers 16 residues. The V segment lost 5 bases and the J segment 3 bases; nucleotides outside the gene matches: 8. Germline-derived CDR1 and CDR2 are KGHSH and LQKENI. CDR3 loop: CASSKNQGADTGELFF. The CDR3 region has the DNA TGTGCCAGCTCAAAGAATCAGGGGGCCGACACCGGGGAGCTGTTTTTT.

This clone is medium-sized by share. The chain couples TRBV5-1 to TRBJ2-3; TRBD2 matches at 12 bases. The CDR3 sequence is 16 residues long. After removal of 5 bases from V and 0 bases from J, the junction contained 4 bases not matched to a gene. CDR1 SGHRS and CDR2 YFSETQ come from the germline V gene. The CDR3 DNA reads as TGCGCCAGCAGAATGACTAGCGGGAGCAGCACAGATACGCAGTATTTT. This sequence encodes CASRMTSGSSTDTQYF.

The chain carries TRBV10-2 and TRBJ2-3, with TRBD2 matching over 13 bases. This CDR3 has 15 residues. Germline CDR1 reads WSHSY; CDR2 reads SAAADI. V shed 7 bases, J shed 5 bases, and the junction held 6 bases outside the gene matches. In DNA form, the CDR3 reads TGCGCCAGCAACCAGGGACTAGCGGGATTAGATACGCAGTATTTT. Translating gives CASNQGLAGLDTQYF.

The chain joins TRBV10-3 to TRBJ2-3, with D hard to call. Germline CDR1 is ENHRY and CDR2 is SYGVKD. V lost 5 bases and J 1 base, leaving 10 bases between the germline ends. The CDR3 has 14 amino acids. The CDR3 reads CAISFTGRTDTQYF. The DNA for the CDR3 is TGTGCCATCAGTTTCACCGGGCGCACAGATACGCAGTATTTT.

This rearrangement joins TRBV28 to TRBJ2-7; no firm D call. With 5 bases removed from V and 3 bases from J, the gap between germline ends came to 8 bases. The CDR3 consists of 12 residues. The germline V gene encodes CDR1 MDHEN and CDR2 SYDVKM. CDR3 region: CASSRKFYEQYF. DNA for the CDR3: TGTGCCAGCAGTCGGAAATTCTACGAGCAGTACTTC.

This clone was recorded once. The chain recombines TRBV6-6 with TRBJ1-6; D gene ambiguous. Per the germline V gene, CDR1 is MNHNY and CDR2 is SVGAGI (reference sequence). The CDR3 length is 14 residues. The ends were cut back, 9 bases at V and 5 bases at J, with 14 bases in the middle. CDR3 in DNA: TGTGCCAGTTCCCCCTTGGGAAATAATTCACCCCTCCACTTT. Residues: CASSPLGNNSPLHF.

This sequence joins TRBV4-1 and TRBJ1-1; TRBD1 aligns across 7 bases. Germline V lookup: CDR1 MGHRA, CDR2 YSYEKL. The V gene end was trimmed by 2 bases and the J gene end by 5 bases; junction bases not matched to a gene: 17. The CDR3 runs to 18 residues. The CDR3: CASSQSPSTRDRKTEAFF. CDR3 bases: TGCGCCAGCAGCCAAAGTCCCTCCACAAGGGACAGAAAAACTGAAGCTTTCTTT.

In nucleotides, the CDR3 is TGCGCCAGCAGCCAGTCAAGCACAGATACGCAGTATTTT. It is translated as CASSQSSTDTQYF. This chain links TRBV5-1 with TRBJ2-3; D gene uncertain. The V and J ends lost 4 bases and 0 bases respectively, with 6 bases between them. The CDR3 is 13 residues long. Germline CDR1 reads SGHRS; CDR2 reads YFSETQ.

This chain's CDR3 is CAASPGTGPSYEQYF. In DNA, the CDR3 is TGTGCCGCCTCCCCCGGGACAGGGCCCTCCTACGAGCAGTACTTC. The chain combines TRBV9 with TRBJ2-7; TRBD1 matches at 9 bases. The CDR3 totals 15 residues. CDR1 SGDLS and CDR2 YYNGEE come from the germline V gene. The ends lost 10 bases at V and 0 bases at J; junction bases unmatched: 11.

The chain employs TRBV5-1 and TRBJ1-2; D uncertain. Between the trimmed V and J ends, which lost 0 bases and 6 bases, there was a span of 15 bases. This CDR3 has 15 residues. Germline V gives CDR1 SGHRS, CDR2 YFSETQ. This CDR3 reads CASSLVAQRPDGYTF. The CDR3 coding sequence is TGCGCCAGCAGCTTGGTGGCCCAACGGCCGGATGGCTACACCTTC.

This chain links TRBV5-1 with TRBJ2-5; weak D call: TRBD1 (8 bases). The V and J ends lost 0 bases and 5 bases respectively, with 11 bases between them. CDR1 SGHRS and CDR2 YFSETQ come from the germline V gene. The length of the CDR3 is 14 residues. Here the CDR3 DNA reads TGCGCCAGCAGCTTGGACAGGGGGGGCGAGACCCAGTACTTC. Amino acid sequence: CASSLDRGGETQYF.

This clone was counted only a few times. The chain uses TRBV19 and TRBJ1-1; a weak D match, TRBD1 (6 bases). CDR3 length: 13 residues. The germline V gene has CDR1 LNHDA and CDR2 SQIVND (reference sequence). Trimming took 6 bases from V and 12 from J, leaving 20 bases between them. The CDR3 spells CASSEGVRQRSFF. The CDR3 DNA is TGTGCCAGTAGCGAGGGGGTTCGACAGAGATCTTTCTTT.

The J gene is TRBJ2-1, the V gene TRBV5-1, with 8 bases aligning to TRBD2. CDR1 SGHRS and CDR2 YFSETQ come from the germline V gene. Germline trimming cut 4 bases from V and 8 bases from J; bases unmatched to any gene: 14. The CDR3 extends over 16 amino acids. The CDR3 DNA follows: TGCGCCAGCAGCGGCCCCGGGGGGGGGCGATCGGATGAGCAGTTCTTC. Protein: CASSGPGGGRSDEQFF.

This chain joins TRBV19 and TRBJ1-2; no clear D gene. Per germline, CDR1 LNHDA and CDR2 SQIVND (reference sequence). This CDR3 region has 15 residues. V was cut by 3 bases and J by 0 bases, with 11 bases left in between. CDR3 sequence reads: CASSIISLANYGYTF. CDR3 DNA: TGTGCCAGTAGTATTATTTCCCTTGCTAACTATGGCTACACCTTC.